This is a list of T cell receptor beta chains from one sample in a study of cytomegalovirus exposure and HLA in healthy donors. The protocol was immunoSEQ multiplex PCR, while the TCRdb copy is restricted to in-frame clones and leaves out a portion. Here the sample table reports 160,000 or so clones. Specimen: PBMCs. The receptors derive from a man in his thirties or forties in good health and CMV-seronegative. The CDR3 runs from the conserved cysteine through the conserved F or W. The order of the fields is J gene, D gene, V gene, CDR3 protein, CDR3 DNA. D genes are given only for firm matches.

>TRBJ1-1|TRBD1|TRBV5-4
CASSPIKTGGNTEAFF
TGTGCCAGCAGCCCGATAAAGACAGGGGGAAACACTGAAGCTTTCTTT
>TRBJ2-7|TRBD1|TRBV2
CASSLNLGQDEQYF
TGTGCCAGCAGTCTCAATCTCGGACAGGACGAGCAGTACTTC
>TRBJ2-3|.|TRBV6-6
CASRATGNWADTQYF
TGTGCCAGCAGAGCTACAGGGAACTGGGCAGATACGCAGTATTTT
>TRBJ2-2|.|TRBV11-3
CASSPRGYTGELFF
TGTGCCAGCAGCCCGCGGGGTTACACCGGGGAGCTGTTTTTT
>TRBJ2-7|TRBD1|TRBV5-1
CASSLETGVFYEQYF
TGCGCCAGCAGCTTGGAAACAGGGGTTTTCTACGAGCAGTACTTC
>TRBJ2-6|.|TRBV7-9
CASSPPGANVLTF
TGTGCCAGCAGCCCTCCGGGGGCCAACGTCCTGACTTTC
>TRBJ2-7|TRBD2|TRBV7-9
CASSLASGLADYEQYF
TGTGCCAGCAGCTTAGCATCAGGACTAGCGGACTACGAGCAGTACTTC
>TRBJ2-5|.|TRBV28
CASLPGGDQETQYF
TGTGCCAGCCTGCCTGGTGGAGACCAAGAGACCCAGTACTTC
>TRBJ2-5|.|TRBV5-1
CASSLGGFQETQYF
TGCGCCAGCAGCTTGGGCGGGTTCCAAGAGACCCAGTACTTC
>TRBJ2-1|TRBD2|TRBV19
CATSKAGVFYNEQFF
TGTGCCACTTCGAAGGCGGGAGTGTTCTACAATGAGCAGTTCTTC
>TRBJ1-2|.|TRBV28
CASGGIYGYTF
TGTGCCAGCGGCGGAATTTATGGCTACACCTTC
>TRBJ2-1|.|TRBV6-1
CASSEYQNSYNEQFF
TGTGCCAGCAGTGAATATCAGAACTCCTACAATGAGCAGTTCTTC
>TRBJ2-3|.|TRBV7-2
CASSNYLNTDTQYF
TGTGCCAGCAGCAATTACTTGAACACAGATACGCAGTATTTT
>TRBJ2-2|TRBD2|TRBV9
CASSVTSGSLGTGELFF
TGTGCCAGCAGCGTAACTAGCGGGAGTTTGGGCACCGGGGAGCTGTTTTTT
>TRBJ2-5|.|TRBV6-5
CASSPGLLEETQYF
TGTGCCAGCAGCCCCGGACTGCTGGAGGAGACCCAGTACTTC
>TRBJ1-2|TRBD1|TRBV28
CASSSGTQGVIYGYTF
TGTGCCAGCAGTTCCGGCACGCAGGGGGTAATCTATGGCTACACCTTC
>TRBJ1-1|.|TRBV5-4
CASSLGTVNTEAFF
TGTGCCAGCAGCCTCGGGACTGTTAACACTGAAGCTTTCTTT
>TRBJ2-5|.|TRBV11-3
CASSLYDSVAMETQYF
TGTGCCAGCAGCTTATATGATTCTGTGGCAATGGAGACCCAGTACTTC
>TRBJ2-1|.|TRBV7-8
CASINPLVRSSGEQFF
TGTGCCAGCATCAACCCCCTGGTACGGTCGAGCGGTGAGCAGTTCTTC
>TRBJ1-4|.|TRBV6-5
CASSYTYSATNEKLFF
TGTGCCAGCAGTTACACCTACAGTGCAACTAATGAAAAACTGTTTTTT
>TRBJ2-7|.|TRBV6-4
CASSDFLPHALRGPNSYEQYF
TGTGCCAGCAGTGACTTTCTCCCCCACGCTCTCAGGGGACCGAATTCCTACGAGCAGTACTTC
>TRBJ2-3|.|TRBV15
CATSRDRGSDTQYF
TGTGCCACCAGCAGAGACAGGGGTTCAGATACGCAGTATTTT
>TRBJ1-5|TRBD1|TRBV19
CASSIEHNRGDQPQHF
TGTGCCAGTAGTATAGAACATAACAGGGGAGATCAGCCCCAGCATTTT
>TRBJ2-3|.|TRBV25-1
CASSGWGPTDTQYF
TGTGCCAGCAGTGGGTGGGGGCCCACAGATACGCAGTATTTT
>TRBJ2-7|TRBD1|TRBV6-5
CASSRTGEPYEQYF
TGTGCCAGCAGTCGGACAGGAGAACCCTACGAGCAGTACTTC
>TRBJ2-2|.|TRBV18
CASSPPNQQNTGELFF
TGTGCCAGCTCACCACCCAATCAACAGAACACCGGGGAGCTGTTTTTT
>TRBJ2-1|.|TRBV18
CASSPPSVGEQFF
TGTGCCAGCTCACCACCTAGCGTCGGTGAGCAGTTCTTC
>TRBJ2-2|.|TRBV5-1
CASDTGNTGELFF
TGCGCCAGCGACACCGGGAACACCGGGGAGCTGTTTTTT
>TRBJ1-6|.|TRBV7-9
CASSLLQGRSPLHF
TGTGCCAGCAGCTTACTACAGGGCCGGTCACCCCTCCACTTT
>TRBJ1-1|.|TRBV6-1
CASSEASRAYAFF
TGTGCCAGCAGTGAAGCCTCGAGGGCTTACGCTTTCTTT
>TRBJ1-3|.|TRBV11-3
CASSFTGRDTIYF
TGTGCCAGCAGCTTCACAGGGAGAGACACCATATATTTT
>TRBJ1-1|.|TRBV6-5
CASQSGQSNTEAFF
TGTGCCAGCCAAAGCGGACAGTCGAACACTGAAGCTTTCTTT
>TRBJ2-3|.|TRBV6-4
CASRGLHTQYF
TGTGCCAGCAGGGGGCTCCATACGCAGTATTTT
>TRBJ1-1|.|TRBV5-1
CASSFIQGGTEAFF
TGCGCCAGCAGCTTCATACAGGGTGGAACTGAAGCTTTCTTT
>TRBJ2-7|TRBD1|TRBV2
CASSQQGEQYF
TGTGCCAGCAGCCAACAGGGGGAGCAGTACTTC
>TRBJ2-5|TRBD2|TRBV10-2
CASRTGGGETQYF
TGCGCCAGCAGGACGGGAGGTGGGGAGACCCAGTACTTC
>TRBJ2-7|.|TRBV6-6
CASSPASYEQYF
TGTGCCAGCAGTCCCGCGTCCTACGAGCAGTACTTC
>TRBJ1-5|TRBD1|TRBV6-4
CASSDFPGTEGEGGQPQHF
TGTGCCAGCAGTGATTTCCCCGGGACAGAGGGCGAGGGCGGTCAGCCCCAGCATTTT
>TRBJ2-7|TRBD2|TRBV6-6
CASSFRTSGYEQYF
TGTGCCAGCAGTTTCAGGACTAGCGGTTACGAGCAGTACTTC
>TRBJ2-5|TRBD2|TRBV6-6
CASSYSRRELRETQYF
TGTGCCAGCAGCTACTCTCGGCGGGAGTTGAGGGAGACCCAGTACTTC
>TRBJ2-5|.|TRBV11-1
CASSTNTGNLQETQYF
TGTGCCAGCAGCACTAACACAGGGAACCTCCAAGAGACCCAGTACTTC
>TRBJ2-1|TRBD2|TRBV2
CASKWAGGPGEQFF
TGTGCCAGCAAATGGGCGGGAGGGCCAGGCGAGCAGTTCTTC
>TRBJ2-1|TRBD1|TRBV19
CASSSSLRTGDYNEQFF
TGTGCCAGTAGTAGCTCATTGAGGACAGGGGACTACAATGAGCAGTTCTTC
>TRBJ1-1|.|TRBV2
CASSTRGADTEAFF
TGTGCCAGCAGTACCCGGGGGGCAGACACTGAAGCTTTCTTT
>TRBJ2-7|TRBD2|TRBV27
CASSQRLAGESEQYF
TGTGCCAGCAGTCAAAGACTAGCGGGAGAGTCCGAGCAGTACTTC
>TRBJ2-2|.|TRBV6-6
CASISGDIGTGELFF
TGTGCCAGCATCTCCGGGGACATCGGGACCGGGGAGCTGTTTTTT
>TRBJ1-1|TRBD1|TRBV4-1
CASGPEQGLNTEAFF
TGCGCCAGCGGCCCCGAACAGGGGTTGAACACTGAAGCTTTCTTT